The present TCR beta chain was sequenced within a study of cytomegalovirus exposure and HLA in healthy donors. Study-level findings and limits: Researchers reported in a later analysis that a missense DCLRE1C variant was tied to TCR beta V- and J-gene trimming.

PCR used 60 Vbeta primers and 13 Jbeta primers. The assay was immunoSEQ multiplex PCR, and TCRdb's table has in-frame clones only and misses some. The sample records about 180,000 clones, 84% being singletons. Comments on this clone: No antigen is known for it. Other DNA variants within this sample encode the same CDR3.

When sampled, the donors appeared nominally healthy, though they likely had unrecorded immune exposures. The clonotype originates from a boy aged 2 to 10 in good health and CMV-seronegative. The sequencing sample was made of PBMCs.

CDR3 nucleotides: TGCGCCAGCAGCTTGGGGCAGGGGAGCTACGAGCAGTACTTC. It codes for CASSLGQGSYEQYF. This chain links TRBV5-1 with TRBJ2-7, with D perhaps matching TRBD1 (6 bases). Between the trimmed V and J ends, which lost 0 bases and 3 bases, there was a span of 10 bases. CDR1 SGHRS and CDR2 YFSETQ come from the germline V gene. This CDR3 has 14 amino acids.